This T cell receptor beta chain was sequenced during a study of T cells in Graves' hyperthyroidism and ophthalmopathy. This clonotype was observed a few times. This CDR3 has 16 amino acids. Trimming removed 8 bases at V and 1 base at J, with 17 bases between. Germline values: CDR1 SGHTA, CDR2 FQGNSA. The CDR3 regions of TCR beta were amplified from RNA transcripts. TCR CDR3 regions were first amplified by RT-PCR with HTBI primers. One entry per CDR3 protein results from TCRdb running MiXCR on the multiplex PCR reads. The data contain a few hundred thousand distinct CDR3 sequences, under 60% of them singletons.

Sequencing used peripheral blood or thyroid tissue (not recorded which). V gene TRBV7-2 combines with J gene TRBJ2-2; perhaps TRBD2 as D (5 bases). The sequence was obtained from a woman aged 18-35 years with Graves' hyperthyroidism. The CDR3 coding sequence is TGTGCCAGCTCACCACCCAATCGGGGGAACACCGGGGAGCTGTTTTTT. Translating it yields CASSPPNRGNTGELFF. Complete variable domain (other parts from reference TRBV7-2 and TRBJ2-2): GAGVSQSPSNKVTEKGKDVELRCDPISGHTALYWYRQSLGQGLEFLIYFQGNSAPDKSGLPSDRFSAERTGGSVSTLTIQRTQQEDSAVYLCASSPPNRGNTGELFFGEGSRLTVL.